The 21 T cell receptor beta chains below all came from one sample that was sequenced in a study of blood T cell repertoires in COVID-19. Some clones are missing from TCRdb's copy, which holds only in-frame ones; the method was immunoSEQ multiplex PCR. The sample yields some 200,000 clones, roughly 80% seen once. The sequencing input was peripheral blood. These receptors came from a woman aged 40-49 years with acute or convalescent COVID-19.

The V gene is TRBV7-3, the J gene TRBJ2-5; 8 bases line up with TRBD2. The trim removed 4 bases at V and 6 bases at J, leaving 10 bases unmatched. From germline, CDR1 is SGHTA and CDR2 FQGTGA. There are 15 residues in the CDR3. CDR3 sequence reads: CASSSRGGAGQTQYF. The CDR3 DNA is TGTGCCAGCAGCTCCCGGGGGGGGGCTGGGCAGACCCAGTACTTC. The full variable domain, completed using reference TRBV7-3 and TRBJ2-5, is GAGVSQTPSNKVTEKGKYVELRCDPISGHTALYWYRQSLGQGPEFLIYFQGTGAADDSGLPNDRFFAVRPEGSVSTLKIQRTERGDSAVYLCASSSRGGAGQTQYFGPGTRLLVL.

CDR3 DNA: TGTGCCAGCAGCTTAGGGCAGGGAAATGAAAAACTGTTTTTT. This codes for CASSLGQGNEKLFF. The rearrangement links TRBV7-9 to TRBJ1-4; D is possibly TRBD1 (5 bases). V was shortened by 1 base and J by 5 bases, with 8 bases between the two germline ends. Germline V gene data show CDR1 as SEHNR and CDR2 as FQNEAQ (reference sequence). The CDR3 extends over 14 amino acids.

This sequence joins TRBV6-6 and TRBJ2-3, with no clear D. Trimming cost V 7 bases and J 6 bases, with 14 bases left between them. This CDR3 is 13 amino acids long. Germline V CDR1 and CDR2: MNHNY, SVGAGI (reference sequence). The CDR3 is CASTVPGWDTQYF. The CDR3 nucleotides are TGTGCCAGCACCGTACCCGGGTGGGATACGCAGTATTTT.

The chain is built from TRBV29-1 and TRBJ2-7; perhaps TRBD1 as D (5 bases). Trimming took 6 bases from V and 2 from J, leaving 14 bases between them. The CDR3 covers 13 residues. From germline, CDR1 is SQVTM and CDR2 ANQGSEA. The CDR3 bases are TGCAGCGTGGCCAGGACAAACCCCTACGAGCAGTACTTC. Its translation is CSVARTNPYEQYF.

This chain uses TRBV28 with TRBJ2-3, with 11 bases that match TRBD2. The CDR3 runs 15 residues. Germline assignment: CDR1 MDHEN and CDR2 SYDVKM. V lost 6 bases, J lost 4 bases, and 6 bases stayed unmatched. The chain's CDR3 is CASSQLAGAPDTQYF. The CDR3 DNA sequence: TGTGCCAGCAGCCAACTAGCGGGGGCACCAGATACGCAGTATTTT.

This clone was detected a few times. The CDR3 DNA follows: TGTGCCAGCAGATCGGGACAGGGGGTTAACTATGGCTACACCTTC. Its protein is CASRSGQGVNYGYTF. The chain recombines TRBV6-5 with TRBJ1-2; 11 positions agree with TRBD1. Germline-derived CDR1 and CDR2 are MNHEY and SVGAGI. Trimming took 6 bases from V and 1 from J; bases not matched to a gene: 4. This CDR3 is 15 amino acids long.

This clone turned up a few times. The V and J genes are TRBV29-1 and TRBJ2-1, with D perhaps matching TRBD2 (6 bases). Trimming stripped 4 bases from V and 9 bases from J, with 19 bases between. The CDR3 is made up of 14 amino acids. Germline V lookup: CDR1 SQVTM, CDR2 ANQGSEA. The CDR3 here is CSVGVEGPWGEQFF. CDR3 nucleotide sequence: TGCAGCGTTGGTGTGGAGGGCCCCTGGGGTGAGCAGTTCTTC.

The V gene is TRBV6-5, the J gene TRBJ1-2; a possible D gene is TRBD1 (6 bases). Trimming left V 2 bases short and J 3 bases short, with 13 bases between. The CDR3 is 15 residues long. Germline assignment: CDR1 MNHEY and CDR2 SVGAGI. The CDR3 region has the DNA TGTGCCAGCAGTTACGGTCAGGGGCTGGACTATGGCTACACCTTC. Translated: CASSYGQGLDYGYTF.

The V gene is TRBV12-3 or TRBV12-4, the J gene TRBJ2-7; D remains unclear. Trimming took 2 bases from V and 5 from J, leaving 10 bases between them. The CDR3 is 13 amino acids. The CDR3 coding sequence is TGTGCCAGCAGTTTATCACAGAACAACGAGCAGTACTTC. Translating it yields CASSLSQNNEQYF.

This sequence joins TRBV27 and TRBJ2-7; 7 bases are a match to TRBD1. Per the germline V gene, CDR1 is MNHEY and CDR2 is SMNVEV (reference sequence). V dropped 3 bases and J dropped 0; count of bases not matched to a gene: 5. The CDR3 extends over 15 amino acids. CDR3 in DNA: TGTGCCAGCAGTTTGACGACAGGGAGCTCCTACGAGCAGTACTTC. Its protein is CASSLTTGSSYEQYF.

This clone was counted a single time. CDR3 protein: CASSSVGGRSRTQYF. The CDR3 DNA reads TGTGCCAGCAGCTCCGTGGGCGGGAGGAGCCGGACCCAGTACTTC. The V gene is TRBV11-2, the J gene TRBJ2-5; 8 nucleotides align to TRBD2. The CDR3 consists of 15 residues. The V gene end was trimmed by 4 bases and the J gene end by 7 bases; junction bases not matched to a gene: 11. Germline loops: CDR1 SGHAT, CDR2 FQNNGV.

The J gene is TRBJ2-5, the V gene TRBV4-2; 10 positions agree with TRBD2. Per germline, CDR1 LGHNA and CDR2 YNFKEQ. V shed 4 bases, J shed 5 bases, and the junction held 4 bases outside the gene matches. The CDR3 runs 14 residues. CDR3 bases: TGTGCCAGCAGCCCCGGACTAGCGGACGAGACCCAGTACTTC. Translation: CASSPGLADETQYF.

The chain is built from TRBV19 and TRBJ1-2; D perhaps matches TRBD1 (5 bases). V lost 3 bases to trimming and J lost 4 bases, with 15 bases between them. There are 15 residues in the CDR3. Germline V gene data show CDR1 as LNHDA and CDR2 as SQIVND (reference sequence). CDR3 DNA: TGTGCCAGTAGTATTGGTCGGCAGGGCCTCTATGGCTACACCTTC. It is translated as CASSIGRQGLYGYTF.

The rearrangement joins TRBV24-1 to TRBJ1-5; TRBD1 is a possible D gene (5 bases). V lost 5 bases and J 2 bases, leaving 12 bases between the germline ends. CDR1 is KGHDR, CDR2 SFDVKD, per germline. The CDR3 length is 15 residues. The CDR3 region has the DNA TGTGCCACCAGTGGATCCGGCAGGGGCAATCAGCCCCAGCATTTT. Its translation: CATSGSGRGNQPQHF.

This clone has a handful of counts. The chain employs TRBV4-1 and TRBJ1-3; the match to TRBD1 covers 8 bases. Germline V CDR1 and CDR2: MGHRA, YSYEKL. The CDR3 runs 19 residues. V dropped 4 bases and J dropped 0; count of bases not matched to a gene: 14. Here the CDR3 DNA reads TGCGCCAGCAGCCTTTCTGGGACAGGAGGGTATGACTCTGGAAACACCATATATTTT. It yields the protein CASSLSGTGGYDSGNTIYF.

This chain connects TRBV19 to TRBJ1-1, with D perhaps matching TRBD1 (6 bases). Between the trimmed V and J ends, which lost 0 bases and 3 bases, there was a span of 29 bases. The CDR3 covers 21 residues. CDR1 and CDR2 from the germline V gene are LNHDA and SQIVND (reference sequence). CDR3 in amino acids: CASSIDKGHVVGTSLDTEAFF. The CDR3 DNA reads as TGTGCCAGTAGTATAGATAAGGGACATGTTGTCGGGACCAGTTTGGACACTGAAGCTTTCTTT.

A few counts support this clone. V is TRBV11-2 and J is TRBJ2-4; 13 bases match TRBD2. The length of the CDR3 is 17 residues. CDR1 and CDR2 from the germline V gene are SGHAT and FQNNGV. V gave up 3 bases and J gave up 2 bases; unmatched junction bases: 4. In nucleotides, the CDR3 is TGTGCCAGCAGCTTCCTGGGACTAGCGGGAACCAAAAACATTCAGTACTTC. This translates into CASSFLGLAGTKNIQYF.

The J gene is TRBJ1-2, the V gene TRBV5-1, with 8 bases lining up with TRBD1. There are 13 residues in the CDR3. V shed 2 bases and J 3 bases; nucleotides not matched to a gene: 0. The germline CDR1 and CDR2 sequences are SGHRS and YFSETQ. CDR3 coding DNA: TGCGCCAGCAGCTTACAGGGGGACTATGGCTACACCTTC. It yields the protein CASSLQGDYGYTF.

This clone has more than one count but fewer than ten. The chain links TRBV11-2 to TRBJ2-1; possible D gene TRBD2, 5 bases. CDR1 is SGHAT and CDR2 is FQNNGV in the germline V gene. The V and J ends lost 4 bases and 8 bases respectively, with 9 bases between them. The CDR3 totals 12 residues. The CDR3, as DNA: TGTGCCAGCAGCTCTGGACTTGATGAGCAGTTCTTC. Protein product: CASSSGLDEQFF.

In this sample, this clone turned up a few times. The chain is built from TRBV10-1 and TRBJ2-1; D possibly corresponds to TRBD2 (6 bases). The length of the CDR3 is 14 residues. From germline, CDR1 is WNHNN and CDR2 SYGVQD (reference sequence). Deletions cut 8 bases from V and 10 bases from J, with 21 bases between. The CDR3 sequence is CASSNVPGGGEQFF. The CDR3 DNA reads TGCGCCAGCTCTAATGTCCCAGGAGGAGGGGAGCAGTTCTTC.

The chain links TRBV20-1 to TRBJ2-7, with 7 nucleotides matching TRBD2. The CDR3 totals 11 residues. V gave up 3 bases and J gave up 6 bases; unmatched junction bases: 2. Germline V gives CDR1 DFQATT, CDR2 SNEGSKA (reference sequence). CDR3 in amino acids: CSARAGVEQYF. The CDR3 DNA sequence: TGCAGTGCTAGGGCGGGAGTCGAGCAGTACTTC.